This record looks at one T cell receptor (beta chain) sequence and its context. At one of its ends the junction is not consistent with the germline gene, which may arise from a read error. The sample comes from a study of blood T cell repertoires in COVID-19. Study-level background: Sites across the United States, Italy and Spain contributed samples from acute and convalescent COVID-19.

The CDR3 runs 15 residues. Looked up from germline, CDR1 is SSHAT and CDR2 is FNYEAQ (reference sequence). The assay was immunoSEQ multiplex PCR, and TCRdb's table has in-frame clones only and misses some. This sample has fewer than 350,000 clones, with roughly 91% found just once. The V call is TRBV7-7, the J call TRBJ1-6; 7 bases fit TRBD1. The clonotype was recovered from a woman aged 40 to 50 with acute COVID-19. The specimen was PBMCs or T cells enriched from blood (not recorded which). The CDR3 spells CASSLVGGMNSPLHF. The DNA of the CDR3 is TGTGCTAGCAGCTTAGTAGGGGGCATGAATTCACCCCTCCACTTT.